Included here is one T cell receptor beta chain sequence, with context. Germline CDR1 MNHEY, CDR2 SVGAGI. V lost 5 bases and J lost 4, with 11 bases in between. This CDR3 contains 13 residues. The sample comes from a study of control samples from healthy donors and cancer patients. The repertoire was sequenced with immunoSEQ multiplex PCR; TCRdb's copy has only in-frame clones and lacks some. Among fewer than 200,000 clones listed, 85% to 95% were seen once. Input material: blood. The V and J genes are TRBV6-5 and TRBJ1-2; no definite D call. The clonotype was recovered from a woman in her fifties or sixties in good health. The CDR3 DNA follows: TGTGCCAGCAGTCTCACCCAACCCTATGGCTACACCTTC. It yields the protein CASSLTQPYGYTF.